The entry that follows covers one T cell receptor (beta chain) sequence. The data derive from a study of OX40 agonist ivuxolimab in advanced cancers. The assay was immunoSEQ multiplex PCR, and TCRdb's table has in-frame clones only and misses some. The repertoire holds some 64,000 clones, with 70% to 90% as singletons. The CDR3 has 15 amino acids. V was pared by 7 bases and J by 0 bases, with 13 bases between. CDR1 is LNHDA and CDR2 is SQIVND in the germline V gene (reference sequence). The V call is TRBV19, the J call TRBJ2-4, with D perhaps matching TRBD1 (5 bases). This clonotype was obtained from an adult with an advanced solid tumor such as melanoma, head and neck, liver or kidney cancer. Sequenced material: CD4+ or CD8+ T cells sorted from blood, taken in a trial of the OX40 agonist ivuxolimab. CDR3 nucleotides: TGTGCCAGTAAGGGGCAGGACCTAGCCAAAAACATTCAGTACTTC. Protein: CASKGQDLAKNIQYF.